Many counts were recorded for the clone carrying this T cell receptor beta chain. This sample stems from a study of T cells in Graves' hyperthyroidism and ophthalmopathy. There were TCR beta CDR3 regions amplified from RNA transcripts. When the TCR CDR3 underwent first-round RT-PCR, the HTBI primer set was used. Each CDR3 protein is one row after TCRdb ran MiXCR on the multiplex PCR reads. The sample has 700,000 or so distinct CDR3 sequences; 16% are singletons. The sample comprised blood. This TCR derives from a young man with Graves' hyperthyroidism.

DNA for the CDR3: TGTGCCAGCACAATCGTATCACTAAAGGGGAACGAGCAGTACTTC. Translated: CASTIVSLKGNEQYF. The chain uses TRBV6-1 and TRBJ2-7; D might be TRBD1 (5 bases). The CDR3 loop spans 15 amino acids. CDR1 is MNHNS, CDR2 SASEGT, per germline. V shed 7 bases and J shed 5 bases, with 21 bases lying between them.